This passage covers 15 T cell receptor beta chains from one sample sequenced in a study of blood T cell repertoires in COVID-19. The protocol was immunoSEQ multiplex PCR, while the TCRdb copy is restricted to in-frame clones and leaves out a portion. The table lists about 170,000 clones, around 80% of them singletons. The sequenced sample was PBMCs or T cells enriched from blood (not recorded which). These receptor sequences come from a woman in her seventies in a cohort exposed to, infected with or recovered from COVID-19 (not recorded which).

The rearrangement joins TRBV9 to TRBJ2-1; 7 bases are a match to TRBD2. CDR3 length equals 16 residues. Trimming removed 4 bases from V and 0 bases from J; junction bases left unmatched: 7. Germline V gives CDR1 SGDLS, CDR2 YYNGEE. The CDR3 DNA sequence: TGTGCCAGCAGCCCCACTAGCGCTGGCTCCTACAATGAGCAGTTCTTC. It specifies CASSPTSAGSYNEQFF.

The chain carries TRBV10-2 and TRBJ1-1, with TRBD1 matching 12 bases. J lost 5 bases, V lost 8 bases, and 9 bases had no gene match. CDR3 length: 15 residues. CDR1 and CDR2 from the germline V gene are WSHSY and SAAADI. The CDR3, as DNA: TGCGCCAGCGGTGGGACAGGGGGCCAGAATACTGAAGCTTTCTTT. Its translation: CASGGTGGQNTEAFF.

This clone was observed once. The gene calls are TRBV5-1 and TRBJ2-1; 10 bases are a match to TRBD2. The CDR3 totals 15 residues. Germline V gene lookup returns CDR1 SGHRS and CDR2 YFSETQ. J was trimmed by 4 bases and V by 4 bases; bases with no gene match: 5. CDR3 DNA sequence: TGCGCCAGCAGCCTCGGGACTAGCGAGTACAATGAGCAGTTCTTC. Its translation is CASSLGTSEYNEQFF.

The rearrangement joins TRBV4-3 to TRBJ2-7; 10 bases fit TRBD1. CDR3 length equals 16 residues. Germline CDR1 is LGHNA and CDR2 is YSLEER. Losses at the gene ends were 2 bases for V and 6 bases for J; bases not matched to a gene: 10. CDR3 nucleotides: TGCGCCAGCAGCCAAATTCCGGGACAGGGGCCCCTCGAGCAGTACTTC. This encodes CASSQIPGQGPLEQYF.

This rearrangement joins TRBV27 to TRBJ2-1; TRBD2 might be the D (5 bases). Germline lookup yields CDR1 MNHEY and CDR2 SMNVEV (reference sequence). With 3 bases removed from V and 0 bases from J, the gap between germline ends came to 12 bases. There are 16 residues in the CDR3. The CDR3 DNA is TGTGCCAGCAGTTTGGAGGCCACGGGCTCCTACAATGAGCAGTTCTTC. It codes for CASSLEATGSYNEQFF.

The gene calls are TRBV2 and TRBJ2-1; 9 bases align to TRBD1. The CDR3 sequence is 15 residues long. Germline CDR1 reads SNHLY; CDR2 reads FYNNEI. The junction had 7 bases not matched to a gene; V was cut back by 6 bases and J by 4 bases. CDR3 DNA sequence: TGTGCCAGCAGGGCAGACAGGGGGTCTTACAATGAGCAGTTCTTC. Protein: CASRADRGSYNEQFF.

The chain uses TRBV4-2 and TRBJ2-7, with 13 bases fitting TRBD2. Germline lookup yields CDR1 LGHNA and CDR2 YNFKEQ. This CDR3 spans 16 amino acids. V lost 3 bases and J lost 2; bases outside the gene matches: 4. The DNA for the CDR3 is TGTGCCAGCAGCCACCTAACTAGCGGGAGGGCCTACGAGCAGTACTTC. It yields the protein CASSHLTSGRAYEQYF.

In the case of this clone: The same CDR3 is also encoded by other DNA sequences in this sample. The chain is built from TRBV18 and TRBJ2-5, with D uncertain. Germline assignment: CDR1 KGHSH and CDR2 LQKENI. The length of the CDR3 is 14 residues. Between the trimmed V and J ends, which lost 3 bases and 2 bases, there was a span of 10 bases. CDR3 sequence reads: CASSPPGQQETQYF. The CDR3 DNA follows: TGTGCCAGCTCACCTCCTGGCCAACAAGAGACCCAGTACTTC.

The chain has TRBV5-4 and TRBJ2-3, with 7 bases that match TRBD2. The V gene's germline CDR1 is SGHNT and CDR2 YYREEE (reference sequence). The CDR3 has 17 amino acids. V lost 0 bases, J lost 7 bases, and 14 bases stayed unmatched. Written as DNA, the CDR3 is TGTGCCAGCAGCTTGGATTTGTGGTCTAGCGGAAAATATACGCAGTATTTT. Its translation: CASSLDLWSSGKYTQYF.

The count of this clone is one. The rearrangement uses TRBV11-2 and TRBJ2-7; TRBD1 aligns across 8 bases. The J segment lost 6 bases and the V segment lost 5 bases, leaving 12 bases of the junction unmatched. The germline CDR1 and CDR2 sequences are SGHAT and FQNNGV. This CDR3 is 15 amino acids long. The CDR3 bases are TGTGCCAGCAGCCTCCTCGGGGCAGGGGGCAGCGAGCAGTACTTC. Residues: CASSLLGAGGSEQYF.

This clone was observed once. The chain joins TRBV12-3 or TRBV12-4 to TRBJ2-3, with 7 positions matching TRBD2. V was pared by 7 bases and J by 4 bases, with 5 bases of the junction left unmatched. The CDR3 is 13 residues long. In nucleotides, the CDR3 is TGTGCCAGCACCTCTCGGGGGGCAGATACGCAGTATTTT. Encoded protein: CASTSRGADTQYF.

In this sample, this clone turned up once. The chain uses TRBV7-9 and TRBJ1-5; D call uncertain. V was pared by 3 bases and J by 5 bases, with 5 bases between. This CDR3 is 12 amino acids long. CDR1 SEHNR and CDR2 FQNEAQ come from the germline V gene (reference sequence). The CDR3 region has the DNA TGTGCCAGCAGCTTTACGGATCAGCCCCAGCATTTT. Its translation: CASSFTDQPQHF.

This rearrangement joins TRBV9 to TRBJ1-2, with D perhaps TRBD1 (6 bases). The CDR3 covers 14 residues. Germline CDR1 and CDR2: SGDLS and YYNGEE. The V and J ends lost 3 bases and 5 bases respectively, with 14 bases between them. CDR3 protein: CASSGSGAGYGYTF. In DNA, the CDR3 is TGTGCCAGCAGCGGGTCAGGGGCCGGGTATGGCTACACCTTC.

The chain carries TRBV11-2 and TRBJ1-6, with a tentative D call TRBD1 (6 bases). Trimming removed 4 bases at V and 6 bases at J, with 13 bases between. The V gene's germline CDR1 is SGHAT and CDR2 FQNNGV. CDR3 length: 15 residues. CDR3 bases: TGTGCCAGCAGCTCCCAGACAGGCCTTAATTCACCCCTCCACTTT. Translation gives CASSSQTGLNSPLHF.

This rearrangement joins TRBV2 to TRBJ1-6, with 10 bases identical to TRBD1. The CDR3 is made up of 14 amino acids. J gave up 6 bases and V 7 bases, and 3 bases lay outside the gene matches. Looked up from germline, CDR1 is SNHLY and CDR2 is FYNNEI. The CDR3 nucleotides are TGTGCCAGCACCTGGGACAGGGGTAATTCACCCCTCCACTTT. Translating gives CASTWDRGNSPLHF.